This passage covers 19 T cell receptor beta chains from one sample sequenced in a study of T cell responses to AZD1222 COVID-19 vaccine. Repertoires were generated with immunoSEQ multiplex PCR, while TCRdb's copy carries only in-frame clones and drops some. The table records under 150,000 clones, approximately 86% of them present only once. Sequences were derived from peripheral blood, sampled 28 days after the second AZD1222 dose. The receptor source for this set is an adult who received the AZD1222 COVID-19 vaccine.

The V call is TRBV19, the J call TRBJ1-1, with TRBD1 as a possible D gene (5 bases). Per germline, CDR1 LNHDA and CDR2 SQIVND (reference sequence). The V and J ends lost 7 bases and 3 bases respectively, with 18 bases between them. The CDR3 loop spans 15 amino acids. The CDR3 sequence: CASINRGGTDTEAFF. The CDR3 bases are TGTGCCAGTATCAATAGGGGAGGGACGGACACTGAAGCTTTCTTT.

The CDR3 DNA follows: TGCGCCAGCAGCTTGGCTGGGGGTAGGACTGAAGCTTTCTTT. Residues: CASSLAGGRTEAFF. The chain couples TRBV5-1 to TRBJ1-1; weak D call: TRBD1 (5 bases). Germline V gene data show CDR1 as SGHRS and CDR2 as YFSETQ. The CDR3 runs 14 residues. The germline V and J ends were trimmed by 0 bases and 5 bases, with 11 bases remaining between them.

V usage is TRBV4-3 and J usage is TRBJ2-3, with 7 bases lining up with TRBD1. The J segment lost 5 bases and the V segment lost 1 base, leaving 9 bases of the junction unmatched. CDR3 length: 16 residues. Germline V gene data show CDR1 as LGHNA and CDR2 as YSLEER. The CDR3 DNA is TGCGCCAGCAGCCAAGCTACAGGGACAGCCGGAGATACGCAGTATTTT. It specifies CASSQATGTAGDTQYF.

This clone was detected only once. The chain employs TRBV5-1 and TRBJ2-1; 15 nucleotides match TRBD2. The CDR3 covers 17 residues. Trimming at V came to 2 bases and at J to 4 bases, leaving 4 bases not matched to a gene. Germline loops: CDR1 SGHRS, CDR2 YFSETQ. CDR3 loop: CASSFGLAGGLYNEQFF. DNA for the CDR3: TGCGCCAGCAGCTTCGGACTAGCGGGGGGGCTTTACAATGAGCAGTTCTTC. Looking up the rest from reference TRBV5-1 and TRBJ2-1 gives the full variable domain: KAGVTQTPRYLIKTRGQQVTLSCSPISGHRSVSWYQQTPGQGLQFLFEYFSETQRNKGNFPGRFSGRQFSNSRSEMNVSTLELGDSALYLCASSFGLAGGLYNEQFFGPGTRLTVL.

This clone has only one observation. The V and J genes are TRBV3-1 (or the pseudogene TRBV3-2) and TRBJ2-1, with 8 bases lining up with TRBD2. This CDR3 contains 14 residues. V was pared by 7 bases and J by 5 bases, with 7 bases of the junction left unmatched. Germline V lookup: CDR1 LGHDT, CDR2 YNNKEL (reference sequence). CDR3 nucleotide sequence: TGTGCCAGCACCGATAGCGGGGCGCACAATGAGCAGTTCTTC. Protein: CASTDSGAHNEQFF.

CDR3 protein: CASSLSWGAYYGYTF. The DNA of the CDR3 is TGTGCCAGCAGTTTAAGTTGGGGGGCTTACTATGGCTACACCTTC. The V gene is TRBV27, the J gene TRBJ1-2; a weak D match, TRBD1 (6 bases). CDR1 is MNHEY, CDR2 SMNVEV, per germline (reference sequence). The CDR3 loop spans 15 amino acids. V gave up 2 bases and J gave up 3 bases, with 13 bases separating them.

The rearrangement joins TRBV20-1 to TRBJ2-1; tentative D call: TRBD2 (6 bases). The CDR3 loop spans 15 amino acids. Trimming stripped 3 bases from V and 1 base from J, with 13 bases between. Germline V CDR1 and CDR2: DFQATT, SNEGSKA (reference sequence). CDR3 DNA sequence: TGCAGTGCTAGTCTGGGGGGACGGTCCTACAATGAGCAGTTCTTC. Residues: CSASLGGRSYNEQFF.

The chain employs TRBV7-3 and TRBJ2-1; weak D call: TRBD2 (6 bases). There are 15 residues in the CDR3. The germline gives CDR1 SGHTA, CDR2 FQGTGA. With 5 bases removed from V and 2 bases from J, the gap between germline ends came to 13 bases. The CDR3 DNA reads TGTGCCAGCAGCCTCTTGGGGGGAGCCTACAATGAGCAGTTCTTC. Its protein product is CASSLLGGAYNEQFF.

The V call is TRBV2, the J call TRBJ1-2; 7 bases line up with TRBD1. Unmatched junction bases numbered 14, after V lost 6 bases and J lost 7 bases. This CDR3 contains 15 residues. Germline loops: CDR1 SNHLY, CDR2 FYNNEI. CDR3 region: CASRPPGQGGSGYTF. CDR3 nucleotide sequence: TGTGCCAGCAGGCCCCCAGGGCAGGGGGGTTCTGGCTACACCTTC.

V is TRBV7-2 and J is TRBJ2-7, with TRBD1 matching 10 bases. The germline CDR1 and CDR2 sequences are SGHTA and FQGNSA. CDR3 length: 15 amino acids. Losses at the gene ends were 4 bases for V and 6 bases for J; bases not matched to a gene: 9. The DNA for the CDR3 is TGTGCCAGCAGCTCCACCCCGGGACAGGGGTTCGAGCAGTACTTC. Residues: CASSSTPGQGFEQYF.

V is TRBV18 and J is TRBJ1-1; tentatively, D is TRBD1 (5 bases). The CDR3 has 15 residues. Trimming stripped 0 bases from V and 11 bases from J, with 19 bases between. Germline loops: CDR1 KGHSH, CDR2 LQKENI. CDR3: CASSPPGLRGGGAFF. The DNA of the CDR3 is TGTGCCAGCTCACCACCGGGACTTAGGGGTGGTGGGGCTTTCTTT.

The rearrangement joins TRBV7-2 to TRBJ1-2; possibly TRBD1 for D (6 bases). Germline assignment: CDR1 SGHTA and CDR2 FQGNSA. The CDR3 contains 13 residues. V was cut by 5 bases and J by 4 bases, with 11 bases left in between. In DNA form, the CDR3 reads TGTGCCAGCAGCGTGGACAGTCCCTATGGCTACACCTTC. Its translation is CASSVDSPYGYTF.

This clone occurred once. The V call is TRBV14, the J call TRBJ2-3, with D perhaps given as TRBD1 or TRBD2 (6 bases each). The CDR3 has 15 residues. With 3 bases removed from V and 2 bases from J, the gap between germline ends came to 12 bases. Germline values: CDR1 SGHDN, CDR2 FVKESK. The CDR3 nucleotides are TGTGCCAGCAGCCATAACAGGGAGGTCACAGATACGCAGTATTTT. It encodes CASSHNREVTDTQYF.

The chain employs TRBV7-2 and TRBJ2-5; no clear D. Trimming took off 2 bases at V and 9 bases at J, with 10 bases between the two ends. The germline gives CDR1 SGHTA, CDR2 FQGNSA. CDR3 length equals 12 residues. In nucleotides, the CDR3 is TGTGCCAGCAGCTTACTAGATTTCCCCCAGTACTTC. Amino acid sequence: CASSLLDFPQYF.

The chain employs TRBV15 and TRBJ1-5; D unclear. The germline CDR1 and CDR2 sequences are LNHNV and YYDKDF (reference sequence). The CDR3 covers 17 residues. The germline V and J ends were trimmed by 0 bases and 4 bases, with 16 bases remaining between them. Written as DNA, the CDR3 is TGTGCCACCAGCAGAGATACGGCGGCCCGCGGTAATCAGCCCCAGCATTTT. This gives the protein CATSRDTAARGNQPQHF.

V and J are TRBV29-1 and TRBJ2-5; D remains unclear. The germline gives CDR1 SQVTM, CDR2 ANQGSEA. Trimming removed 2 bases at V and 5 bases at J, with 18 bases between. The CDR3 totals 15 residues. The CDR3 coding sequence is TGCAGCGTTGAAACCCCGGGCCTTCCCCAGGAGACCCAGTACTTC. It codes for CSVETPGLPQETQYF.

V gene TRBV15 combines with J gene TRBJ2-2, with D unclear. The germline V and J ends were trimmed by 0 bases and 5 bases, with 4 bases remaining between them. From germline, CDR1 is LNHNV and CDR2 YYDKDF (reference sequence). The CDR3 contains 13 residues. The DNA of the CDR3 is TGTGCCACCAGCAGAGATTGGACCGGGGAGCTGTTTTTT. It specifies CATSRDWTGELFF.

CDR3 coding DNA: TGTGCCAGCAGCCAAGAGGGCCTTGTGAGGGCGAACACCGGGGAGCTGTTTTTT. Protein product: CASSQEGLVRANTGELFF. The chain joins TRBV4-2 to TRBJ2-2, with a possible D match to TRBD2 (5 bases). Germline CDR1 LGHNA, CDR2 YNFKEQ. Trimming removed 0 bases from V and 0 bases from J, with 14 bases in between. The length of the CDR3 is 18 residues.

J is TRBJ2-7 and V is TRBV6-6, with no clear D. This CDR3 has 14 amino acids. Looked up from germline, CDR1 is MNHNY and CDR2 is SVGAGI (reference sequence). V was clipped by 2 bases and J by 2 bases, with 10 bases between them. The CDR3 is CASSYPSETYEQYF. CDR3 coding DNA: TGTGCCAGCAGTTACCCATCAGAGACCTACGAGCAGTACTTC.